These T cell receptor beta chains were read from a single sample in a study of cytomegalovirus exposure and HLA in healthy donors. Only in-frame clones appear in the TCRdb table, and some are missing; sequencing was by immunoSEQ multiplex PCR. Among approximately 120,000 clones listed, roughly 68% were seen once. Sequences were obtained from PBMCs. The receptors were gathered from a woman aged 45-59 years in good health and CMV-seropositive. Both conserved end residues are part of each CDR3. A D gene is named only where the DNA matches it firmly. Not all rows give a size; the values are once, few, many and, for expanded clones, a class.

size,D,V,J,DNA,CDR3
NA,NA,TRBV9,TRBJ1-6,TGTGCCAGCAGCCCAGGGCCCAATTCACCCCTCCACTTT,CASSPGPNSPLHF
NA,TRBD2,TRBV7-2,TRBJ2-3,TGTGCCAGCAGCCTAAACCCGTCAGCGGGGGGGTTCACAGATACGCAGTATTTT,CASSLNPSAGGFTDTQYF
NA,TRBD1,TRBV10-3,TRBJ1-5,TGTGCCATCAGTGAGCGAAGGGGGCCCAGCAATCAGCCCCAGCATTTT,CAISERRGPSNQPQHF
few,NA,TRBV7-9,TRBJ1-5,TGTGCCAGCAGCTTAGGGGAGGTACAGCCCCAGCATTTT,CASSLGEVQPQHF
NA,TRBD1,TRBV7-9,TRBJ1-2,TGTGCCAGCAGCTCAACGACGACAGGGGTCGATCTGGGCGGCTACACCTTC,CASSSTTTGVDLGGYTF
few,TRBD2,TRBV7-8,TRBJ2-7,TGTGCCAGCAGCCACCTCGGGGGGGCCCCAGACGAGCAGTACTTC,CASSHLGGAPDEQYF
NA,NA,TRBV5-4,TRBJ2-7,TGTGCCAGCAGCTTGGCCTCAGGGAGGTACGAGCAGTACTTC,CASSLASGRYEQYF
NA,TRBD1,TRBV28,TRBJ1-2,TGTGCCAGCAGTTTATCGGGACAGGGGGCTAGGGGCTACACCTTC,CASSLSGQGARGYTF
once,TRBD1,TRBV7-2,TRBJ1-4,TGTGCCAGCAGCCAGGGGGTAGTTAATGAAAAACTGTTTTTT,CASSQGVVNEKLFF
few,NA,TRBV27,TRBJ2-2,TGTGCCAGCAGTCGCCCAATGGACAGAGCAACCGGGGAGCTGTTTTTT,CASSRPMDRATGELFF
NA,TRBD1,TRBV2,TRBJ1-2,TGTGCCAGCCGGGGACAGACCCCGGGCTATGGCTACACCTTC,CASRGQTPGYGYTF
NA,NA,TRBV7-8,TRBJ1-2,TGTGCCAGCAGCTTACGGACATCTAACTATGGCTACACCTTC,CASSLRTSNYGYTF
NA,TRBD1,TRBV10-3,TRBJ1-3,TGTGCCATCAGTGACGGGACAGGGGGCTCTGGAAACACCATATATTTT,CAISDGTGGSGNTIYF
NA,TRBD2,TRBV7-9,TRBJ2-3,TGTTCCAGCAGCTTTCTGGGCGGGGGGGCTACAGATACGCAGTATTTT,CSSSFLGGGATDTQYF
NA,NA,TRBV9,TRBJ2-2,TGTGCCAGCAGCGTAGAGGGGCAGATACTCACCGGGGAGCTGTTTTTT,CASSVEGQILTGELFF
NA,TRBD1,TRBV5-1,TRBJ1-5,TGCGCCAGCAGCTTGGGGCCCGGGACAGGAAGCAATCAGCCCCAGCATTTT,CASSLGPGTGSNQPQHF